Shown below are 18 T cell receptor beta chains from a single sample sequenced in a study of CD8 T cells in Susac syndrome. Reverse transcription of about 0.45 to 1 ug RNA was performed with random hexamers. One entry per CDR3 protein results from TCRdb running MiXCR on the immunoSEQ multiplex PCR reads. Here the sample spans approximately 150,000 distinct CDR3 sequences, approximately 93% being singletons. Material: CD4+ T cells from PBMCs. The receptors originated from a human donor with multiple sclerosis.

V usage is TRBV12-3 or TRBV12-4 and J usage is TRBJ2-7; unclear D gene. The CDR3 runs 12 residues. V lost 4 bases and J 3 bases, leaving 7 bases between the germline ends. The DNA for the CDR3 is TGTGCCAGCAGTTGGGCCGTCTACGAGCAGTACTTC. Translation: CASSWAVYEQYF.

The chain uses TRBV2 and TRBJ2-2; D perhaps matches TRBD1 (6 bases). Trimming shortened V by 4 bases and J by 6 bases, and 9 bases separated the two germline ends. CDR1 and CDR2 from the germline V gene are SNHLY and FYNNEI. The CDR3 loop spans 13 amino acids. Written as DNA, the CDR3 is TGTGCCAGCAGTGCACAGGGATCCGGGGAGCTGTTTTTT. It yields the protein CASSAQGSGELFF. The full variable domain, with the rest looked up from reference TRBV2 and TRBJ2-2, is EPEVTQTPSHQVTQMGQEVILRCVPISNHLYFYWYRQILGQKVEFLVSFYNNEISEKSEIFDDQFSVERPDGSNFTLKIRSTKLEDSAMYFCASSAQGSGELFFGEGSRLTVL.

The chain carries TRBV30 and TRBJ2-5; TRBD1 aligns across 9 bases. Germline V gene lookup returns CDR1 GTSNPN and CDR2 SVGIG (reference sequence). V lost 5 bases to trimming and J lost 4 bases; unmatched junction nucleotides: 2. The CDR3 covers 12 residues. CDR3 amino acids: CAWGGQGETQYF. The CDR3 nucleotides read TGTGCCTGGGGGGGACAGGGAGAGACCCAGTACTTC. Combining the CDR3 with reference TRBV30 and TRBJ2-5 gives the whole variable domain SQTIHQWPATLVQPVGSPLSLECTVEGTSNPNLYWYRQAAGRGLQLLFYSVGIGQISSEVPQNLSASRPQDRQFILSSKKLLLSDSGFYLCAWGGQGETQYFGPGTRLLVL.

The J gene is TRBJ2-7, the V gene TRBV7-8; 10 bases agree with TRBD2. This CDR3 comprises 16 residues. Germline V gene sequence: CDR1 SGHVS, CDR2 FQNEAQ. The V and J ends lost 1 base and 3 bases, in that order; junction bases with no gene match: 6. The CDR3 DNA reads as TGTGCCAGCAGCTTAGGTCAGTCTAGCGGGAGCTACGAGCAGTACTTC. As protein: CASSLGQSSGSYEQYF.

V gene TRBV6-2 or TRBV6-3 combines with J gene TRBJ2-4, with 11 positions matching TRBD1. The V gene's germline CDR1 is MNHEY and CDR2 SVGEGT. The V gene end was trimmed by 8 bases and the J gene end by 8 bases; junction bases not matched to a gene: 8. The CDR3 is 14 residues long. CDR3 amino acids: CASQKGQGGDIQYF. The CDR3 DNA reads TGTGCCAGCCAGAAGGGACAGGGGGGAGACATTCAGTACTTC.

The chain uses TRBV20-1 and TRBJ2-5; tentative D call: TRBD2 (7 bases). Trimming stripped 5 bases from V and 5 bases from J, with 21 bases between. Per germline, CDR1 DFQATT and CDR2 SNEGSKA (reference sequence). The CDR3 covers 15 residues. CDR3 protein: CSAGGGTFQGETQYF. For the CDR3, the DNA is TGCAGTGCTGGCGGGGGAACCTTCCAGGGGGAGACCCAGTACTTC.

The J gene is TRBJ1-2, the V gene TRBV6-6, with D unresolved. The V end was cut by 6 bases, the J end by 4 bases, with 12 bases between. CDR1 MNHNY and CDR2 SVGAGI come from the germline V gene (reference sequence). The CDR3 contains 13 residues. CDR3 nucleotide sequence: TGTGCCAGCAGGAGCCCGGGTCTCTATGGCTACACCTTC. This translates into CASRSPGLYGYTF.

The CDR3 region has the DNA TGTGCCAGCAGCCAACAGGGGAACTATGGCTACACCTTC. Its protein product is CASSQQGNYGYTF. The chain employs TRBV7-2 and TRBJ1-2; TRBD1 agrees at 7 bases. Germline trimming cut 5 bases from V and 2 bases from J; bases unmatched to any gene: 2. There are 13 residues in the CDR3. Germline V gives CDR1 SGHTA, CDR2 FQGNSA.

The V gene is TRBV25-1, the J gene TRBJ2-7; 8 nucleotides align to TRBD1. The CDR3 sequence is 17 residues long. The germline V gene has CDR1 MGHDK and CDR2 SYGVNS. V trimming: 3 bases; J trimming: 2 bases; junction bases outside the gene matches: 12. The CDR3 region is CASSELTGAGGAYEQYF. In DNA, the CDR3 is TGTGCCAGCAGTGAGTTGACCGGGGCAGGGGGCGCCTACGAGCAGTACTTC.

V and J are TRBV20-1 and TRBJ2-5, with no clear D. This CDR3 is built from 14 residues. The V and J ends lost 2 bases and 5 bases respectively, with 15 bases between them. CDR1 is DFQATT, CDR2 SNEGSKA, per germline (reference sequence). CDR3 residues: CSARRPVGLETQYF. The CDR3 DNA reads TGCAGTGCTAGACGGCCCGTAGGATTGGAGACCCAGTACTTC.

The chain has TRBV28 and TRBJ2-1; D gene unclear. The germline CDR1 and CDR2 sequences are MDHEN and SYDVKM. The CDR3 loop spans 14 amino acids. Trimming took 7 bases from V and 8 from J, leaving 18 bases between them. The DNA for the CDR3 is TGTGCCAGCACCAGTCCCCAAACCCCCCATGAGCAGTTCTTC. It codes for CASTSPQTPHEQFF.

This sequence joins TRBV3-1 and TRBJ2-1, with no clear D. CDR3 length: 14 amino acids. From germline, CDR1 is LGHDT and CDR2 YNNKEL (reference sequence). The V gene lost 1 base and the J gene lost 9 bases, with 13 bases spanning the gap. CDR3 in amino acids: CASSQGDLSPEQFF. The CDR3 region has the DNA TGTGCCAGCAGCCAAGGCGACTTATCCCCTGAGCAGTTCTTC.

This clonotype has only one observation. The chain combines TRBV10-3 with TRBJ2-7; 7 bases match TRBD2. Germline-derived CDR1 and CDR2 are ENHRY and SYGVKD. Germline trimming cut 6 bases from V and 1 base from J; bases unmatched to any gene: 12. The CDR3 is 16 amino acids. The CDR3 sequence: CAIRGDSGALSYEQYF. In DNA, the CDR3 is TGTGCCATCAGAGGTGACAGCGGGGCCCTTTCCTACGAGCAGTACTTC.

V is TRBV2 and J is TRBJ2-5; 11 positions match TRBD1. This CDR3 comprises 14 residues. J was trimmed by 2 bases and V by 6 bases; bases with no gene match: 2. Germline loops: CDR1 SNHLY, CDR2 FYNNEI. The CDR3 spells CASSGDRGQETQYF. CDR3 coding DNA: TGTGCCAGCAGCGGGGACAGGGGGCAAGAGACCCAGTACTTC.

CDR3 in DNA: TGTGCTAGTGGTCCCAGAGGGGGCCCCACAGATACGCAGTATTTT. It translates to CASGPRGGPTDTQYF. The chain recombines TRBV12-5 with TRBJ2-3; 7 nucleotides match TRBD1. Germline CDR1 LGHNT, CDR2 FRNRAP. J gave up 2 bases and V 5 bases, and 7 bases lay outside the gene matches. This CDR3 is built from 15 residues.

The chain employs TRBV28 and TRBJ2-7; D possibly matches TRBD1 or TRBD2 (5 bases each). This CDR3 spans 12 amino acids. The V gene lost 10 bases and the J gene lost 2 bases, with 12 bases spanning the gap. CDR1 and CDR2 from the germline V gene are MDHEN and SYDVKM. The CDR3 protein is CATTLGAYEQYF. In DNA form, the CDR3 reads TGTGCCACGACCCTGGGGGCCTACGAGCAGTACTTC.

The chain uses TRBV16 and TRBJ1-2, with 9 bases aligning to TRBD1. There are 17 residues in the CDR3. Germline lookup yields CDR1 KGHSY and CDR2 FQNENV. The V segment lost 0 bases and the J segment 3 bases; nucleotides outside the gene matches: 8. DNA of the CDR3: TGTGCCAGCAGCCAATCTATAACAGGGGGCAAGGACTATGGCTACACCTTC. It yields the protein CASSQSITGGKDYGYTF.

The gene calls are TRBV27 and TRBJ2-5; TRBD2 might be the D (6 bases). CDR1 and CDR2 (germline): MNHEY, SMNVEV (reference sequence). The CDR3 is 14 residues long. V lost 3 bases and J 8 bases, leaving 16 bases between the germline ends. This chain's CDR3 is CASSFSGLGSTQYF. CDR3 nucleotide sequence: TGTGCCAGCAGTTTCTCGGGACTGGGGAGTACCCAGTACTTC.